Each of the 15 T cell receptor beta chains below was sequenced from the same sample in a study of blood T cell repertoires in COVID-19. This table comes from immunoSEQ multiplex PCR, and its TCRdb copy is limited to in-frame clones, with some not included. This sample has some 52,000 clones; approximately 92% occur once, and the top ten carry 4.5% to 6%. The sequenced material came from peripheral blood. The receptors originated from a man aged 55 to 70 with active COVID-19.

CDR3 residues: CASSLAQGSSYEQYF. In nucleotides, the CDR3 is TGTGCCAGCAGCTTAGCTCAGGGTAGCTCCTACGAGCAGTACTTC. The gene calls are TRBV11-3 and TRBJ2-7; D might be TRBD1 (5 bases). The ends were cut back, 1 base at V and 0 bases at J, with 10 bases in the middle. CDR3 length: 15 amino acids. Looked up from germline, CDR1 is SGHNT and CDR2 is YENEEA.

In its sample, this clone was seen once. The CDR3 bases are TGCGCCAGCAGCCAGCTTACGGGGGGATTCTATGGCTACACCTTC. Translating gives CASSQLTGGFYGYTF. The chain links TRBV4-1 to TRBJ1-2, with D maybe TRBD1 (5 bases). CDR1 is MGHRA, CDR2 YSYEKL, per germline. Trimming took off 3 bases at V and 4 bases at J, with 15 bases between the two ends. The CDR3 extends over 15 amino acids.

The chain combines TRBV6-5 with TRBJ1-4; 8 bases are shared with TRBD1. J gave up 3 bases and V 6 bases, and 3 bases lay outside the gene matches. The germline V gene encodes CDR1 MNHEY and CDR2 SVGAGI. The CDR3 has 14 residues. CDR3 residues: CASRYRGSNEKLFF. The CDR3 DNA is TGTGCCAGCAGGTACAGGGGGTCTAATGAAAAACTGTTTTTT.

The CDR3 is CASSPTDRGRGGYTF. The CDR3, as DNA: TGTGCCAGCAGTCCAACAGACAGGGGTCGCGGTGGCTACACCTTC. The chain has TRBV3-1 (or the pseudogene TRBV3-2) and TRBJ1-2; 8 bases agree with TRBD1. This CDR3 is 15 amino acids long. The junction had 13 bases not matched to a gene; V was cut back by 6 bases and J by 7 bases. CDR1 LGHDT and CDR2 YNNKEL come from the germline V gene (reference sequence).

The V gene is TRBV27, the J gene TRBJ2-7, with TRBD1 matching over 7 bases. With V trimmed by 8 bases and J by 5 bases, 12 bases remained unmatched. CDR1 and CDR2 (germline): MNHEY, SMNVEV (reference sequence). CDR3 length: 14 amino acids. This chain's CDR3 is CASGTYRGPHEQYF. The CDR3 nucleotides are TGTGCCAGCGGAACCTACAGGGGTCCTCACGAGCAGTACTTC.

The V call is TRBV5-1, the J call TRBJ2-2; a weak D match, TRBD1 (5 bases). The V gene's germline CDR1 is SGHRS and CDR2 YFSETQ. The CDR3 totals 15 residues. The V gene lost 0 bases and the J gene lost 0 bases, with 6 bases spanning the gap. CDR3 protein: CASSLGTTNTGELFF. The CDR3 nucleotides read TGCGCCAGCAGCTTGGGGACAACGAACACCGGGGAGCTGTTTTTT. Using reference TRBV5-1 and TRBJ2-2 for the parts outside the CDR3, the full variable domain is KAGVTQTPRYLIKTRGQQVTLSCSPISGHRSVSWYQQTPGQGLQFLFEYFSETQRNKGNFPGRFSGRQFSNSRSEMNVSTLELGDSALYLCASSLGTTNTGELFFGEGSRLTVL.

This sequence joins TRBV7-6 and TRBJ2-7, with TRBD2 identical over 13 bases. The V gene's germline CDR1 is SGHVS and CDR2 FNYEAQ. Trimming removed 1 base from V and 3 bases from J; junction bases left unmatched: 15. This CDR3 spans 20 amino acids. The CDR3: CASSLDGARGTSGTYYEQYF. In nucleotides, the CDR3 is TGTGCCAGCAGCTTAGATGGTGCCAGGGGGACTAGCGGGACTTACTACGAGCAGTACTTC.

The rearrangement links TRBV23-1 to TRBJ1-2, with 8 bases matching TRBD1. TRBV23-1 is recorded as an ORF, its role being uncertain. Trimming removed 7 bases from V and 8 bases from J; junction bases left unmatched: 6. This CDR3 has 12 residues. This CDR3 is CASIGQGRGYTF. The CDR3 DNA is TGCGCCAGCATTGGACAGGGCCGCGGCTACACCTTC.

The V call is TRBV2, the J call TRBJ2-4; the match to TRBD1 covers 9 bases. The CDR3 totals 13 residues. V dropped 5 bases and J dropped 9; count of bases not matched to a gene: 5. Germline V gene data show CDR1 as SNHLY and CDR2 as FYNNEI. CDR3 DNA: TGTGCCAGCAGTCCGGGACAGGGTCTCATTCAGTACTTC. Protein: CASSPGQGLIQYF.

The V call is TRBV5-1, the J call TRBJ1-2; 7 nucleotides agree with TRBD1. Looked up from germline, CDR1 is SGHRS and CDR2 is YFSETQ. The V gene end was trimmed by 0 bases and the J gene end by 4 bases; junction bases not matched to a gene: 6. The CDR3 extends over 15 amino acids. The CDR3 protein is CASSLEVRGVYGYTF. The CDR3 DNA reads as TGCGCCAGCAGCTTGGAGGTCAGGGGGGTCTATGGCTACACCTTC.

This sequence joins TRBV6-4 and TRBJ1-4, with 7 positions matching TRBD1. CDR1 MRHNA and CDR2 SNTAGT come from the germline V gene. The CDR3 is 19 residues long. V lost 4 bases and J lost 0; bases outside the gene matches: 14. CDR3 DNA sequence: TGTGCCAGCAGTGCCGTCAGGGGGTGGAATCTCGCAACTAATGAAAAACTGTTTTTT. Residues: CASSAVRGWNLATNEKLFF.

V and J are TRBV7-8 and TRBJ2-2, with 8 bases aligning to TRBD2. The length of the CDR3 is 19 residues. V lost 1 base to trimming and J lost 2 bases; unmatched junction nucleotides: 12. Germline lookup yields CDR1 SGHVS and CDR2 FQNEAQ. The CDR3 coding sequence is TGTGCCAGCAGCTTAGACATCCGGCGGGAGGAATCCAACACCGGGGAGCTGTTTTTT. This codes for CASSLDIRREESNTGELFF.

The chain employs TRBV7-3 and TRBJ1-1; maybe TRBD1 (5 bases). Deletions cut 8 bases from V and 7 bases from J, with 20 bases between. The length of the CDR3 is 14 residues. The germline V gene has CDR1 SGHTA and CDR2 FQGTGA. The CDR3 nucleotides read TGTGCCAGCGGATCCACCCTTCAGACAGTTGAAGCTTTCTTT. This gives the protein CASGSTLQTVEAFF.

In its sample, this clone was seen once. The chain recombines TRBV7-9 with TRBJ2-3, with D possibly TRBD2 on 7 matching bases. Deletions cut 5 bases from V and 2 bases from J, with 17 bases between. Germline V gene sequence: CDR1 SEHNR, CDR2 FQNEAQ (reference sequence). The CDR3 loop spans 16 amino acids. CDR3 sequence (DNA): TGTGCCAGCAGCAGGGGGAGGGCCTGGGACACAGATACGCAGTATTTT. Its translation: CASSRGRAWDTDTQYF.

This chain connects TRBV24-1 to TRBJ2-7, with TRBD1 matching over 10 bases. Germline V lookup: CDR1 KGHDR, CDR2 SFDVKD. The CDR3 consists of 15 residues. The V gene end was trimmed by 4 bases and the J gene end by 2 bases; junction bases not matched to a gene: 4. CDR3 protein: CATSDRDRGPYEQYF. CDR3 in DNA: TGTGCCACCAGTGACCGGGACAGGGGCCCCTACGAGCAGTACTTC.